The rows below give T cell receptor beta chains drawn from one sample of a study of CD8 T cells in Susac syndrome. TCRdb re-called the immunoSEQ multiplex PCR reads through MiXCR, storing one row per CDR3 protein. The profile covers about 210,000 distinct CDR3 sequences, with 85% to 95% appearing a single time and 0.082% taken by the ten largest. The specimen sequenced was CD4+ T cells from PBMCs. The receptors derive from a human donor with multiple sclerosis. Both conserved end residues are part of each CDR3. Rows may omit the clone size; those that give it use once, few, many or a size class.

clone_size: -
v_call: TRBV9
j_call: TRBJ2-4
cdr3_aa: CASSQRLGHIQYF

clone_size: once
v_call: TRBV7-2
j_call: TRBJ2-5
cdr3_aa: CASSSPHRGVETQYF

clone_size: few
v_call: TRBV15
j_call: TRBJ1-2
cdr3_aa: CATSRDRVGGYTF

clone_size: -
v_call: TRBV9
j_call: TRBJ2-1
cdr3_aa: CASSVSLGDEQFF

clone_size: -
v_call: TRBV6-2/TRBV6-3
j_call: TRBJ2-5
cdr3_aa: CASSRLAGSLYQETQYF

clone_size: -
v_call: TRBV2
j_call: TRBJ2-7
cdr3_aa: CASRGGLGQSYEQYF

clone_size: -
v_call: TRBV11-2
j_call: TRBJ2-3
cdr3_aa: CASRGDRFSTDTQYF

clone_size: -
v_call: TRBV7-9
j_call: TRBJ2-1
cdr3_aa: CASSLLAGNEQFF

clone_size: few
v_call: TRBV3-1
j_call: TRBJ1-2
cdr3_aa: CASSLGQDYGYTF

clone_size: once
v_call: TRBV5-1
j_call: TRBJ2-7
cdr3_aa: CASSPRDRAYEQYF

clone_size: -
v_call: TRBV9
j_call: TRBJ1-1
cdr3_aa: CASSVGGQNTEAFF

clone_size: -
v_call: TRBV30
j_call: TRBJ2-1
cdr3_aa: CAWSVRPNSEQFF

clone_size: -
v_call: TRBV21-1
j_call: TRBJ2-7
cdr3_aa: CASSIRQHSSYEQYF

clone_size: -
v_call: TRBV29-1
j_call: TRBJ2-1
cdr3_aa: CSVEDRLGQLQFF

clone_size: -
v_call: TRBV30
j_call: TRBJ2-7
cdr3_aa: CAWASKDRSYEQYF

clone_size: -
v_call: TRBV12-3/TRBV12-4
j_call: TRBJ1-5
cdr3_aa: CASSPRTGGDQPQHF

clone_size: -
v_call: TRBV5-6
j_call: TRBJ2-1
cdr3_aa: CASSYGREQFF

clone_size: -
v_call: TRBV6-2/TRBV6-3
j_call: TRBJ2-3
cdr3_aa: CASSPRAGGNTDTQYF

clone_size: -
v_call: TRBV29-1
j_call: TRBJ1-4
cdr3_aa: CSVEMGAGGEKLFF

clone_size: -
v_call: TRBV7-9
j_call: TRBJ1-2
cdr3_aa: CASSPGPASYTF

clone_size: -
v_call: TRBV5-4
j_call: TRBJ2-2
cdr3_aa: CASSPPGAGSMAGELFF

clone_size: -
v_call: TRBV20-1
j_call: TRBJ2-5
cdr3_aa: CSANGRVGETQYF